These T cell receptor beta chains were read from a single sample in a study of beta chain features in type 1 diabetes. Libraries were prepared by immunoSEQ multiplex PCR; TCRdb keeps only in-frame clonotypes and omits some of them. The table includes about 650,000 clones, 9.5% to 15% detected once. Sequenced: naive CD4+ T cells from blood. The receptors were gathered from a man younger than 45 with type 1 diabetes. Each CDR3 is given with its conserved first and last residue. Each record gives: V gene, CDR3 length, D gene, clone size, J gene, CDR3 protein, CDR3 DNA. D genes are given only for firm matches. Not every row has a clone size; where given, it reads once, few, many or a size class.

TRBV2	14	NA	NA	TRBJ2-5	CASSELRVKETQYF	TGTGCCAGCAGTGAACTAAGGGTAAAAGAGACCCAGTACTTC
TRBV18	16	NA	NA	TRBJ1-2	CASSPTAGGTTYGYTF	TGTGCCAGCTCACCCACCGCCGGGGGCACTACCTATGGCTACACCTTC
TRBV5-1	15	NA	NA	TRBJ1-1	CASRLGAGENTEAFF	TGCGCCAGCAGACTTGGAGCAGGGGAGAACACTGAAGCTTTCTTT
TRBV28	14	NA	NA	TRBJ1-2	CASIQGGTIYGYTF	TGTGCCAGCATACAGGGCGGGACAATCTATGGCTACACCTTC
TRBV18	12	NA	few	TRBJ2-5	CASSLNQETQYF	TGTGCCAGCTCACTCAACCAAGAGACCCAGTACTTC
TRBV6-5	14	NA	NA	TRBJ1-2	CASTQGLQFYGYTF	TGTGCCAGCACCCAGGGGTTACAGTTCTATGGCTACACCTTC
TRBV4-2	13	NA	few	TRBJ2-1	CASSQDLDRSPFF	TGTGCCAGCAGCCAAGATTTGGACCGTAGTCCGTTCTTC
TRBV7-8	13	NA	NA	TRBJ2-7	CASSPGGSYEQYF	TGTGCCAGCAGCCCCGGAGGTTCCTACGAGCAGTACTTC
TRBV19	14	TRBD1	NA	TRBJ2-3	CASRGRGSTDTQYF	TGTGCCTCGCGCGGCAGGGGGAGCACAGATACGCAGTATTTT
TRBV6-5	14	TRBD1	NA	TRBJ2-3	CASSPGTGTDTQYF	TGTGCCAGCAGCCCCGGGACAGGCACAGATACGCAGTATTTT
TRBV7-2	14	NA	few	TRBJ1-2	CASSFDTARYGYTF	TGTGCCAGCAGCTTCGACACGGCCCGCTATGGCTACACCTTC
TRBV2	14	NA	NA	TRBJ1-3	CASSTGNSGNTIYF	TGTGCCAGCAGCACGGGAAACTCTGGAAACACCATATATTTT
TRBV29-1	12	NA	NA	TRBJ2-1	CSAGLFYNEQFF	TGCAGCGCGGGACTTTTCTACAATGAGCAGTTCTTC
TRBV6-6	13	TRBD1	NA	TRBJ1-2	CASTGTGGYGYTF	TGTGCCAGCACTGGGACAGGGGGCTATGGCTACACCTTC
TRBV14	13	NA	NA	TRBJ1-6	CASSIGINSPLHF	TGTGCCAGCAGTATAGGGATTAATTCACCCCTCCACTTT
TRBV4-3	15	TRBD1	few	TRBJ1-1	CASSQGDRLNTEAFF	TGCGCCAGCAGCCAAGGGGACAGGCTGAACACTGAAGCTTTCTTT
TRBV2	10	NA	NA	TRBJ2-3	CAGATDTQYF	TGTGCCGGAGCCACAGATACGCAGTATTTT
TRBV6-4	10	NA	few	TRBJ2-5	CASRQETQYF	TGTGCCAGCAGACAAGAGACCCAGTACTTC
TRBV5-1	13	TRBD1	few	TRBJ1-5	CASRQGVNQPQHF	TGCGCCAGCAGGCAGGGGGTCAATCAGCCCCAGCATTTT
TRBV7-2	18	NA	few	TRBJ2-3	CASSLDEGGTATPDTQYF	TGTGCCAGCAGCTTAGATGAAGGGGGGACAGCGACACCAGATACGCAGTATTTT
TRBV28	15	TRBD1	few	TRBJ2-1	CASSPGTVTYNEQFF	TGTGCCAGCAGCCCCGGGACAGTCACCTACAATGAGCAGTTCTTC
TRBV5-1	13	NA	NA	TRBJ2-7	CATATVPSHEQYF	TGCGCCACTGCGACAGTTCCGAGCCACGAGCAGTACTTC
TRBV7-8	15	NA	few	TRBJ2-4	CASSLDGGTVNIQYF	TGTGCCAGCAGCTTAGACGGAGGGACAGTAAACATTCAGTACTTC
TRBV14	14	TRBD1	NA	TRBJ1-2	CASSRRGGWLGYTF	TGTGCCAGCAGCCGCAGGGGGGGATGGCTTGGCTACACCTTC
TRBV5-1	15	TRBD1	NA	TRBJ2-5	CASSLATGDGETQYF	TGCGCCAGCAGCTTGGCTACAGGGGACGGGGAGACCCAGTACTTC
TRBV29-1	14	TRBD1	NA	TRBJ2-2	CSVVSQGATGELFF	TGCAGCGTTGTGTCCCAGGGGGCAACCGGGGAGCTGTTTTTT
TRBV5-4	18	TRBD2	NA	TRBJ2-5	CASSLEGLAGSAQETQYF	TGTGCCAGCAGCTTGGAGGGACTAGCGGGGAGTGCGCAAGAGACCCAGTACTTC
TRBV6-5	15	NA	NA	TRBJ1-6	CASKRARGSNSPLHF	TGTGCCAGCAAAAGGGCCCGGGGGAGCAATTCACCCCTCCACTTT
TRBV6-5	14	NA	few	TRBJ1-6	CASSLVGNNSPLHF	TGTGCCAGCAGCTTGGTGGGCAATAATTCACCCCTCCACTTT
TRBV5-6	15	NA	few	TRBJ2-2	CASSWRDRNTGELFF	TGTGCCAGCAGCTGGAGGGACAGGAACACCGGGGAGCTGTTTTTT
TRBV7-9	14	TRBD1	NA	TRBJ2-7	CASSLRQGAYEQYF	TGTGCCAGCAGCCTCCGACAGGGAGCCTACGAGCAGTACTTC
TRBV29-1	13	NA	few	TRBJ2-3	CSVERLASDTQYF	TGCAGCGTTGAAAGGCTAGCATCAGATACGCAGTATTTT
TRBV7-8	12	NA	few	TRBJ2-7	CASSSRGYEQYF	TGTGCCAGCAGCAGCCGGGGCTACGAGCAGTACTTC
TRBV29-1	13	TRBD1	NA	TRBJ2-7	CSVLSLQGHEQYF	TGCAGCGTTTTGTCGTTACAGGGGCACGAGCAGTACTTC
TRBV30	12	NA	NA	TRBJ2-7	CAWSGPSYEQYF	TGTGCCTGGAGTGGGCCGAGCTACGAGCAGTACTTC